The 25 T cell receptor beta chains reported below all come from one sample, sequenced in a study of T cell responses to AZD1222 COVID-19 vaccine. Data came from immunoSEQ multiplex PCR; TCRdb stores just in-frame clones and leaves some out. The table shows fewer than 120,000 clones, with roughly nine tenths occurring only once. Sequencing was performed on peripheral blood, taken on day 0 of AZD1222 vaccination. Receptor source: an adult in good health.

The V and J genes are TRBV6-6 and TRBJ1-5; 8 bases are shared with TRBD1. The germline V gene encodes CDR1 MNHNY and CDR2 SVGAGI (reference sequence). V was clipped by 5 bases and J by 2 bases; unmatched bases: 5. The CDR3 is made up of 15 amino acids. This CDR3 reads CASSNQGAGNQPQHF. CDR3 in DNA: TGTGCCAGCAGTAACCAGGGGGCAGGCAATCAGCCCCAGCATTTT.

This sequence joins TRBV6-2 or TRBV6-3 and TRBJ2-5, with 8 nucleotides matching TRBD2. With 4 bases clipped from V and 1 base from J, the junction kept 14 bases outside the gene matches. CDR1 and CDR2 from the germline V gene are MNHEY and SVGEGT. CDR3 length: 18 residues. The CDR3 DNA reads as TGTGCCAGCAGTTTTGATCTTAGACCGGGACTAGGCCAAGAGACCCAGTACTTC. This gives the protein CASSFDLRPGLGQETQYF.

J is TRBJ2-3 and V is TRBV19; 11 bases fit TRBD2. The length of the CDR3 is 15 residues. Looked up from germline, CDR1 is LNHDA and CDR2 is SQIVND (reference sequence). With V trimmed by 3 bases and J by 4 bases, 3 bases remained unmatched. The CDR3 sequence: CASSITSGRADTQYF. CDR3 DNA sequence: TGTGCCAGTAGTATTACTAGCGGGAGAGCAGATACGCAGTATTTT.

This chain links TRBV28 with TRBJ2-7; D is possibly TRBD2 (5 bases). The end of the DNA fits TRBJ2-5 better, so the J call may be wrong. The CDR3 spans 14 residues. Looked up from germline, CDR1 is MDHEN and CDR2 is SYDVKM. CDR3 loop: CASRVSGGGETQYF. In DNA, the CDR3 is TGTGCCAGCAGGGTAAGCGGCGGAGGAGAGACCCAGTACTTC.

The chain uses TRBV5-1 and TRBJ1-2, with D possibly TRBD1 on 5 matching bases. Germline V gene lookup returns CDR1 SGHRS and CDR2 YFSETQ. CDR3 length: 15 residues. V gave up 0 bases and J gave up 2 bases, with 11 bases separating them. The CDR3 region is CASSLAGEGNYGYTF. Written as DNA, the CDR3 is TGCGCCAGCAGCTTGGCGGGGGAGGGGAACTATGGCTACACCTTC.

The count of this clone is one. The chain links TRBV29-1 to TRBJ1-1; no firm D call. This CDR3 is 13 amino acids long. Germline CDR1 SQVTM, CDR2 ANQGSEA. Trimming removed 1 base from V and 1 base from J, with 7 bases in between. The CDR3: CSVEVTGNTEAFF. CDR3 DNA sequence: TGCAGCGTTGAAGTTACGGGGAACACTGAAGCTTTCTTT. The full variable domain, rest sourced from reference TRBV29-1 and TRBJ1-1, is SAVISQKPSRDICQRGTSLTIQCQVDSQVTMMFWYRQQPGQSLTLIATANQGSEATYESGFVIDKFPISRPNLTFSTLTVSNMSPEDSSIYLCSVEVTGNTEAFFGQGTRLTVV.

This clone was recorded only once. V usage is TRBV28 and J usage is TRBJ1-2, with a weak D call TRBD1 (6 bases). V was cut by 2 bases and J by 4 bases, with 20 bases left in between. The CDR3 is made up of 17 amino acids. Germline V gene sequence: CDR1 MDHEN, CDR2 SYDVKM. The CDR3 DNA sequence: TGTGCCAGCAGTTTACAAACAGGTCCCAGGGGAAGCTATGGCTACACCTTC. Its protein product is CASSLQTGPRGSYGYTF.

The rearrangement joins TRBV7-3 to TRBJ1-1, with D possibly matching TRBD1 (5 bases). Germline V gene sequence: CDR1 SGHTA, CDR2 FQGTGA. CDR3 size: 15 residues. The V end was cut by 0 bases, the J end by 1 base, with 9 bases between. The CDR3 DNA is TGTGCCAGCAGCTTAACGTTGCAGGGGAACACTGAAGCTTTCTTT. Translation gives CASSLTLQGNTEAFF.

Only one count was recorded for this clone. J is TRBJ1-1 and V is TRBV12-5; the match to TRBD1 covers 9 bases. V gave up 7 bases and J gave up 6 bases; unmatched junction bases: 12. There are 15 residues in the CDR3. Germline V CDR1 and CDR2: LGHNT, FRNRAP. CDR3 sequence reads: CASALGGQGFAEAFF. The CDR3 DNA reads TGTGCTAGTGCCCTGGGGGGACAGGGATTCGCTGAAGCTTTCTTT.

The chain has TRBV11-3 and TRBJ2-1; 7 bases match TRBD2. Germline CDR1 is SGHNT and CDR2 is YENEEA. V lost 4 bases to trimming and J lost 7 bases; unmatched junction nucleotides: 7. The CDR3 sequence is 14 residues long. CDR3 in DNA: TGTGCCAGCAGCTCACTGGCGGGAGTGAATGAGCAGTTCTTC. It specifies CASSSLAGVNEQFF.

The CDR3 sequence is CASSWTQFYGYTF. DNA for the CDR3: TGTGCCAGCAGCTGGACACAGTTCTATGGCTACACCTTC. V usage is TRBV11-2 and J usage is TRBJ1-2; tentative D call: TRBD1 (5 bases). CDR3 length equals 13 residues. CDR1 SGHAT and CDR2 FQNNGV come from the germline V gene. V was cut by 4 bases and J by 4 bases, with 10 bases left in between.

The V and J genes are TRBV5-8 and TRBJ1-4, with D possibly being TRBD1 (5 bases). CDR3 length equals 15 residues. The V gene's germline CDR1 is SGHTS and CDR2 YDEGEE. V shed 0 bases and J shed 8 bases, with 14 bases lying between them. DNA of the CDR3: TGTGCCAGCAGCTTGGGCGGGCAGGGCCACGAAAAACTGTTTTTT. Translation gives CASSLGGQGHEKLFF. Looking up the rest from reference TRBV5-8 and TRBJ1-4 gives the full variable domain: EAGVTQSPTHLIKTRGQQATLRCSPISGHTSVYWYQQALGLGLQFLLWYDEGEERNRGNFPPRFSGRQFPNYSSELNVNALELEDSALYLCASSLGGQGHEKLFFGSGTQLSVL.

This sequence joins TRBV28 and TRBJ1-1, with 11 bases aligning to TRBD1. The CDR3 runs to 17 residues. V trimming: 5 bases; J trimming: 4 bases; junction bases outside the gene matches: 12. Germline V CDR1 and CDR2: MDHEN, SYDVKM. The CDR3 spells CASSVAGTGGTGTEAFF. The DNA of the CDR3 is TGTGCCAGCAGTGTGGCCGGGACAGGGGGAACAGGCACTGAAGCTTTCTTT.

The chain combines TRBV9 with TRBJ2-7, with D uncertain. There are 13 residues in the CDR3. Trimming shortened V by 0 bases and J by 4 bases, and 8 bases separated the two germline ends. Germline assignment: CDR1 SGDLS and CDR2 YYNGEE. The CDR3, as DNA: TGTGCCAGCAGCGTAGCCCCGACTTACGAGCAGTACTTC. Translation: CASSVAPTYEQYF.

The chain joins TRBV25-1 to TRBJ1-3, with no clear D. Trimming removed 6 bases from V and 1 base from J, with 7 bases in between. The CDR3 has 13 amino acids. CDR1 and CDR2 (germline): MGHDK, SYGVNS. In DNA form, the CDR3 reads TGTGCCAGCAGGCCGGCTTCTGGAAACACCATATATTTT. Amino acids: CASRPASGNTIYF.

DNA for the CDR3: TGTGCCACCAGTGATTTCAAGGGCTCGGTTCTGGGTGAGCAGTTCTTC. It yields the protein CATSDFKGSVLGEQFF. V and J are TRBV24-1 and TRBJ2-1, with D unresolved. The CDR3 contains 16 residues. Trimming left V 1 base short and J 9 bases short, with 18 bases between. Germline lookup yields CDR1 KGHDR and CDR2 SFDVKD.

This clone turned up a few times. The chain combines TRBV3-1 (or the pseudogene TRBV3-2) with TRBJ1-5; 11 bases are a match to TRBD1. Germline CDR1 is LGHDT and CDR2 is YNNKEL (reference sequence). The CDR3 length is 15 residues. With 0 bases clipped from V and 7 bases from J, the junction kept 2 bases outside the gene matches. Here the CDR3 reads CASSQDGTGGQPQHF. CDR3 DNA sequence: TGTGCCAGCAGCCAAGATGGGACAGGGGGACAGCCCCAGCATTTT.

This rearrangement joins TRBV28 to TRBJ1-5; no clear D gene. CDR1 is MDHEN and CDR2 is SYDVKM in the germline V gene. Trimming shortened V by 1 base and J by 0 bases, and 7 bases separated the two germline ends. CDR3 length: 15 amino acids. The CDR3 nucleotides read TGTGCCAGCAGTTTATATGTGGATAGCAATCAGCCCCAGCATTTT. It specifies CASSLYVDSNQPQHF. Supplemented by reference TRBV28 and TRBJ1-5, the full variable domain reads DVKVTQSSRYLVKRTGEKVFLECVQDMDHENMFWYRQDPGLGLRLIYFSYDVKMKEKGDIPEGYSVSREKKERFSLILESASTNQTSMYLCASSLYVDSNQPQHFGDGTRLSIL.

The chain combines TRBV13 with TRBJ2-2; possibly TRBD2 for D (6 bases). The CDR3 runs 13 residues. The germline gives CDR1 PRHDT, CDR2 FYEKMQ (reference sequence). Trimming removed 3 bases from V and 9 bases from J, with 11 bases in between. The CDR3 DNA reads TGTGCCAGCAGCTTGGGCGGGAACAGGGAGCTGTTTTTT. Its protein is CASSLGGNRELFF.

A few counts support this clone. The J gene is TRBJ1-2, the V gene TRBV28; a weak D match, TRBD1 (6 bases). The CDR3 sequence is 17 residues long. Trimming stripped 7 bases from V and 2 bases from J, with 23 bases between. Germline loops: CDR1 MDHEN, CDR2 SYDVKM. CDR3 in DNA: TGTGCCAGCACTAATTGGGCTATAGGGGGGGGAAACTATGGCTACACCTTC. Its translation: CASTNWAIGGGNYGYTF.

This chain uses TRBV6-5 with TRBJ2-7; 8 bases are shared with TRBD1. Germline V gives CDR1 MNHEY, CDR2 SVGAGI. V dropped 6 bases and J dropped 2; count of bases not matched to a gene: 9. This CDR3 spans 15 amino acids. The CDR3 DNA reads TGTGCCAGCAGCTCCACAGGGGGTCTAGCCTACGAGCAGTACTTC. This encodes CASSSTGGLAYEQYF.

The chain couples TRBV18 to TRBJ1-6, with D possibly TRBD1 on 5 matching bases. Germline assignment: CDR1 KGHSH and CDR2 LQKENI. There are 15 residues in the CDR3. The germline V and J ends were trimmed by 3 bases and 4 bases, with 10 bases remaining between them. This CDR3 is CASSPGTDYNSPLHF. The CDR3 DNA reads TGTGCCAGCTCACCGGGGACGGATTATAATTCACCCCTCCACTTT.

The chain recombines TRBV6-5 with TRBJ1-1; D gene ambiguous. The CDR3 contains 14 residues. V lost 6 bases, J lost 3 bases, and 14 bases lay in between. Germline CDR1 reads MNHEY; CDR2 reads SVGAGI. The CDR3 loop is CASRHWEVYTEAFF. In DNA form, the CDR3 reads TGTGCCAGCAGGCATTGGGAGGTCTACACTGAAGCTTTCTTT.

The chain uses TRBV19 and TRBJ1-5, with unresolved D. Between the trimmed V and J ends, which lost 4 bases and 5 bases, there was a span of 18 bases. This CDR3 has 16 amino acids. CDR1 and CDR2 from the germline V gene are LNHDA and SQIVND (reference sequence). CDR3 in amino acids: CASSTNSDELDQPQHF. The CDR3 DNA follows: TGTGCCAGTAGTACGAACAGTGACGAACTCGATCAGCCCCAGCATTTT.

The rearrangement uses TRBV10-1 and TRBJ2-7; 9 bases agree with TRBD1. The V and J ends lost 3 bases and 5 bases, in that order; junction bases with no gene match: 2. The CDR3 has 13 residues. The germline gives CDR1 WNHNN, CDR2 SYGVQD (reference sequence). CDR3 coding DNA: TGCGCCAGCAGTGAAACAGGGGGCGACGAGCAGTACTTC. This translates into CASSETGGDEQYF.